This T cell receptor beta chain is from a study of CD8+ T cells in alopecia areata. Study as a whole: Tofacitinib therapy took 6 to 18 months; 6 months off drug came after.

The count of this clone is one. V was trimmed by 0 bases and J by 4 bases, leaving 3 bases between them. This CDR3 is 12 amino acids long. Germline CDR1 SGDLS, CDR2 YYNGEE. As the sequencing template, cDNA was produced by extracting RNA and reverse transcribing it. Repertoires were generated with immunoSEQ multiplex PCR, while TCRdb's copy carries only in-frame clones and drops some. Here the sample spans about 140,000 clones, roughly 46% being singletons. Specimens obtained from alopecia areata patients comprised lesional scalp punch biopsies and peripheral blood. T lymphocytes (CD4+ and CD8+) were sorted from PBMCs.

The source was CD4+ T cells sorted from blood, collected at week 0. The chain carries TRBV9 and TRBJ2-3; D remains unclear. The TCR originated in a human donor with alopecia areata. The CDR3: CASSVGADTQYF. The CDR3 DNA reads TGTGCCAGCAGCGTAGGAGCAGATACGCAGTATTTT.